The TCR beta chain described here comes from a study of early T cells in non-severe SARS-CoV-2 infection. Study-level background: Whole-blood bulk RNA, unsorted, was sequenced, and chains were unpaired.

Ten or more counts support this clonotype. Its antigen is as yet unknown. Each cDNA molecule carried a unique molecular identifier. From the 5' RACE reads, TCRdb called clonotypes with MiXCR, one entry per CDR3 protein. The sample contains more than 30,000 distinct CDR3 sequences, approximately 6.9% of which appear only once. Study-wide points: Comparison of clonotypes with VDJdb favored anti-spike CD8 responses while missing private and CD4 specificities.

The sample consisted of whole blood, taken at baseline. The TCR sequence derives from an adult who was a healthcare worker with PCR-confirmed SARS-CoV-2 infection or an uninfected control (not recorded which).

CDR3 in DNA: TGTGCCACCACGTCCAGGGACAGGGGATGGGACACCGGGGAGCTGTTTTTT. It is translated as CATTSRDRGWDTGELFF. The J gene is TRBJ2-2, the V gene TRBV6-1; TRBD1 aligns across 10 bases. Trimming at V came to 10 bases and at J to 3 bases, leaving 14 bases not matched to a gene. The CDR3 consists of 17 residues. Per the germline V gene, CDR1 is MNHNS and CDR2 is SASEGT.